This record covers a single T cell receptor (beta chain). The data belong to a study of CD8 T cells in Susac syndrome. V was clipped by 4 bases and J by 6 bases; unmatched bases: 10. The germline V gene encodes CDR1 SGHRS and CDR2 YFSETQ. This CDR3 comprises 16 residues. Reverse transcription of about 0.45 to 1 ug RNA was performed with random hexamers. It was immunoSEQ multiplex PCR that amplified TCR beta CDR3 across 54 Vbeta and 13 Jbeta. Each CDR3 protein gets one entry after TCRdb re-called the immunoSEQ multiplex PCR reads with MiXCR. In the table there are 200,000 or so distinct CDR3 sequences, nearly 95% of which are singletons.

The sample was CD4+ T cells from PBMCs. This chain uses TRBV5-1 with TRBJ2-3, with TRBD2 matching over 11 bases. This clonotype was sampled from a human donor with multiple sclerosis. The CDR3 bases are TGCGCCAGCAGCAGGCGACTAGCGGGAAGCTCGGATACGCAGTATTTT. Protein: CASSRRLAGSSDTQYF.